The 32 T cell receptor beta chains presented below share a single source sample, sequenced in a study of blood T cell repertoires in COVID-19. Sequenced by immunoSEQ multiplex PCR; TCRdb stores in-frame clones only, minus some. The repertoire consists of 50,000 or so clones, with about 83% occurring once and the leading ten covering approximately 16%. The sequenced sample consisted of peripheral blood. These receptors were taken from a man aged 40-50 years with acute or convalescent COVID-19.

The chain couples TRBV21-1 to TRBJ2-4; TRBD1 is the table's D call, not checked against the DNA. TRBV21-1 is classified as a pseudogene. This CDR3 comprises 23 residues. As DNA, the CDR3 is TGTGCCAGCAGCAAAGATGGGGAAGGGGGCGCTGGGTCAGGATTTCAAGCCAAAAACATTCAGTACTTC. Protein sequence: CASSKDGEGGAGSGFQAKNIQYF.

The chain recombines TRBV2 with TRBJ1-1, with D unclear. The germline V and J ends were trimmed by 2 bases and 0 bases, with 10 bases remaining between them. Per germline, CDR1 SNHLY and CDR2 FYNNEI. The CDR3 sequence is 15 residues long. The CDR3 nucleotides are TGTGCCAGCAGTGAAATTGCGAGATTGAACACTGAAGCTTTCTTT. It translates to CASSEIARLNTEAFF.

This chain joins TRBV5-1 and TRBJ1-6; TRBD1 agrees at 7 bases. The J segment lost 9 bases and the V segment lost 4 bases, leaving 16 bases of the junction unmatched. Germline loops: CDR1 SGHRS, CDR2 YFSETQ. The CDR3 is made up of 17 amino acids. CDR3 loop: CASSPGGTTGDGSPLHF. The CDR3 nucleotides read TGCGCCAGCAGCCCAGGGGGGACCACAGGGGACGGTTCACCCCTCCACTTT.

The chain combines TRBV5-1 with TRBJ1-2, with D maybe TRBD1 (5 bases). CDR1 and CDR2 (germline): SGHRS, YFSETQ. The CDR3 has 15 amino acids. Trimming took off 4 bases at V and 11 bases at J, with 24 bases between the two ends. CDR3 amino acids: CASSPSGGAPGIYTF. The CDR3 coding sequence is TGCGCCAGCAGCCCCTCGGGAGGGGCGCCGGGGATTTACACCTTC.

This clone was observed once. The gene calls are TRBV30 and TRBJ2-7, with D possibly being TRBD1 (6 bases). The CDR3 covers 17 residues. The V end lost 2 bases, the J end lost 0 bases, and 20 bases lay between the germline ends. Germline V CDR1 and CDR2: GTSNPN, SVGIG (reference sequence). The CDR3 DNA reads as TGTGCCTGGAGTCGTGGACAGCAAACCTACTTCTCCTACGAGCAGTACGTC. Protein sequence: CAWSRGQQTYFSYEQYV.

This chain links TRBV12-3 or TRBV12-4 with TRBJ1-1; D is uncertain. This CDR3 region has 12 residues. The V end lost 2 bases, the J end lost 11 bases, and 12 bases lay between the germline ends. The CDR3 region is CASSLSLGKAFF. CDR3 nucleotides: TGTGCCAGCAGTTTATCGCTGGGCAAGGCTTTCTTT.

V and J are TRBV5-1 and TRBJ1-6; a possible D gene is TRBD1 (6 bases). This CDR3 region has 17 residues. Germline loops: CDR1 SGHRS, CDR2 YFSETQ. The V end lost 0 bases, the J end lost 6 bases, and 16 bases lay between the germline ends. The CDR3 region is CASSLGGQGSVNSPLHF. CDR3 sequence (DNA): TGCGCCAGCAGCTTGGGTGGGCAGGGGTCTGTTAATTCACCCCTCCACTTT.

The genes are TRBV7-9 and TRBJ1-3, with D uncertain. Germline CDR1 is SEHNR and CDR2 is FQNEAQ (reference sequence). V dropped 4 bases and J dropped 4 bases, with 14 bases sitting between them. This CDR3 has 15 residues. DNA of the CDR3: TGTGCCAGCAGCTCGTCGGAGGTATCGGGAAACACCATATATTTT. It specifies CASSSSEVSGNTIYF.

The chain couples TRBV6-1 to TRBJ1-6; D is ambiguous. The V gene lost 3 bases and the J gene lost 7 bases, with 7 bases spanning the gap. There are 13 residues in the CDR3. The germline CDR1 and CDR2 sequences are MNHNS and SASEGT. The chain's CDR3 is CASSDASNSPLHF. CDR3 bases: TGTGCCAGCAGTGACGCGTCCAATTCACCCCTCCACTTT.

V gene TRBV19 combines with J gene TRBJ2-1; 12 nucleotides align to TRBD2. The CDR3 covers 16 residues. Per germline, CDR1 LNHDA and CDR2 SQIVND (reference sequence). Germline trimming cut 3 bases from V and 7 bases from J; bases unmatched to any gene: 7. CDR3 in amino acids: CASSISLAGGRNEQFF. The CDR3 DNA reads as TGTGCCAGTAGTATTAGTCTAGCGGGGGGGCGGAATGAGCAGTTCTTC.

J is TRBJ1-4 and V is TRBV2, with no clear D. This CDR3 region has 16 residues. V was clipped by 6 bases and J by 0 bases, with 14 bases between them. In germline, CDR1 is SNHLY, CDR2 FYNNEI. DNA of the CDR3: TGTGCCAGCAGGGAGCGTAGGTCCGCAACTAATGAAAAACTGTTTTTT. It translates to CASRERRSATNEKLFF. The whole variable domain, filled in from reference TRBV2 and TRBJ1-4, reads EPEVTQTPSHQVTQMGQEVILRCVPISNHLYFYWYRQILGQKVEFLVSFYNNEISEKSEIFDDQFSVERPDGSNFTLKIRSTKLEDSAMYFCASRERRSATNEKLFFGSGTQLSVL.

The chain carries TRBV13 and TRBJ2-2, with TRBD2 identical over 12 bases. With V trimmed by 6 bases and J by 2 bases, 7 bases remained unmatched. The CDR3 covers 17 residues. Germline-derived CDR1 and CDR2 are PRHDT and FYEKMQ (reference sequence). The CDR3 spells CASRETSGGTNTGELFF. Written as DNA, the CDR3 is TGTGCCAGCAGAGAAACTAGCGGGGGGACCAACACCGGGGAGCTGTTTTTT.

V gene TRBV5-1 combines with J gene TRBJ2-3; possible D gene TRBD1, 6 bases. This CDR3 is built from 14 residues. Germline values: CDR1 SGHRS, CDR2 YFSETQ. Between the trimmed V and J ends, which lost 4 bases and 3 bases, there was a span of 12 bases. The CDR3 is CASSRTVETDTQYF. The CDR3 region has the DNA TGCGCCAGCAGCAGGACAGTGGAGACAGATACGCAGTATTTT.

This clone was seen a single time. The V call is TRBV9, the J call TRBJ1-6; D gene unclear. The CDR3 length is 17 residues. V was trimmed by 0 bases and J by 0 bases, leaving 10 bases between them. Germline V gene sequence: CDR1 SGDLS, CDR2 YYNGEE. The CDR3 spells CASSVGAESSYNSPLHF. The CDR3 region has the DNA TGTGCCAGCAGCGTAGGTGCGGAGAGCTCCTATAATTCACCCCTCCACTTT. Variable domain in full (rest from reference TRBV9 and TRBJ1-6): DSGVTQTPKHLITATGQRVTLRCSPRSGDLSVYWYQQSLDQGLQFLIQYYNGEERAKGNILERFSAQQFPDLHSELNLSSLELGDSALYFCASSVGAESSYNSPLHFGNGTRLTVT.

The rearrangement links TRBV5-1 to TRBJ2-3, with TRBD2 matching 15 bases. V lost 0 bases and J lost 2; bases outside the gene matches: 10. The CDR3 runs to 20 residues. CDR1 and CDR2 from the germline V gene are SGHRS and YFSETQ. The DNA of the CDR3 is TGCGCCAGCAGCTTGGGAGACCCGGGACTAGCGGGGGGTTACACAGATACGCAGTATTTT. Translation gives CASSLGDPGLAGGYTDTQYF.

The J gene is TRBJ2-1, the V gene TRBV27; 7 positions agree with TRBD1. Losses at the gene ends were 6 bases for V and 9 bases for J; bases not matched to a gene: 2. CDR1 is MNHEY, CDR2 SMNVEV, per germline (reference sequence). This CDR3 has 11 residues. This CDR3 reads CASRNRGEQFF. In DNA, the CDR3 is TGTGCCAGCAGGAACAGGGGTGAGCAGTTCTTC.

This clone showed up just once. This rearrangement joins TRBV30 to TRBJ1-1, with 9 bases that match TRBD1. This CDR3 region has 13 residues. Germline V gene lookup returns CDR1 GTSNPN and CDR2 SVGIG (reference sequence). J lost 1 base, V lost 7 bases, and 4 bases had no gene match. The CDR3 bases are TGTGCCTCGGACAGGGGATCGAACACTGAAGCTTTCTTT. It encodes CASDRGSNTEAFF.

This chain connects TRBV5-1 to TRBJ2-5; weak D call: TRBD1 (6 bases). Germline CDR1 is SGHRS and CDR2 is YFSETQ. The germline V and J ends were trimmed by 3 bases and 7 bases, with 13 bases remaining between them. This CDR3 contains 13 residues. As DNA, the CDR3 is TGCGCCAGCAGCTCAGACAGGATGGGGACCCAGTACTTC. Translating it yields CASSSDRMGTQYF.

J is TRBJ1-4 and V is TRBV5-5; TRBD1 aligns across 7 bases. Trimming at V came to 4 bases and at J to 0 bases, leaving 12 bases not matched to a gene. Germline V gene data show CDR1 as SGHKS and CDR2 as YYEKEE (reference sequence). CDR3 size: 18 residues. CDR3 sequence: CASSMLGTGASTNEKLFF. CDR3 sequence (DNA): TGTGCCAGCAGCATGTTGGGTACAGGGGCCTCAACTAATGAAAAACTGTTTTTT.

The chain carries TRBV3-1 (or the pseudogene TRBV3-2) and TRBJ1-2; no firm D call. Trimming removed 1 base from V and 0 bases from J, with 21 bases in between. The CDR3 is 19 residues long. Germline V gives CDR1 LGHDT, CDR2 YNNKEL (reference sequence). The DNA for the CDR3 is TGTGCCAGCAGCCAAGCCCTGAGGTCCGACGACGCGGCTAACTATGGCTACACCTTC. Translated, it gives CASSQALRSDDAANYGYTF.

This chain uses TRBV2 with TRBJ1-5; 8 nucleotides agree with TRBD1. J was trimmed by 3 bases and V by 8 bases; bases with no gene match: 9. Germline CDR1 is SNHLY and CDR2 is FYNNEI. The CDR3 has 15 amino acids. The DNA of the CDR3 is TGTGCCAGCGAGTTGAGACAGGGGAACAATCAGCCCCAGCATTTT. It is translated as CASELRQGNNQPQHF.

The chain couples TRBV14 to TRBJ2-3, with unresolved D. This CDR3 has 14 amino acids. Germline lookup yields CDR1 SGHDN and CDR2 FVKESK. V was clipped by 3 bases and J by 1 base, with 8 bases between them. In DNA form, the CDR3 reads TGTGCCAGCAGCCATGAGACACGCACAGATACGCAGTATTTT. Amino acids: CASSHETRTDTQYF.

The chain couples TRBV6-6 to TRBJ1-2; 9 nucleotides agree with TRBD1. Per germline, CDR1 MNHNY and CDR2 SVGAGI (reference sequence). V trimming: 6 bases; J trimming: 6 bases; junction bases outside the gene matches: 5. The CDR3 extends over 13 amino acids. CDR3 DNA: TGTGCCAGCAGCTCCGGACAGGGGAATGGCTACACCTTC. It translates to CASSSGQGNGYTF.

The rearrangement uses TRBV2 and TRBJ1-5; D remains unclear. Trimming took 6 bases from V and 5 from J, leaving 8 bases between them. CDR1 is SNHLY and CDR2 is FYNNEI in the germline V gene. This CDR3 comprises 12 residues. DNA of the CDR3: TGTGCCAGCAGGAAGCAGGATCAGCCCCAGCATTTT. Protein product: CASRKQDQPQHF.

There are a few counts of this clone. The rearrangement uses TRBV28 and TRBJ1-1; maybe TRBD1 (5 bases). This CDR3 contains 13 residues. CDR1 is MDHEN, CDR2 SYDVKM, per germline. V shed 0 bases and J shed 14 bases, with 16 bases lying between them. CDR3 bases: TGTGCCAGCAGTTTATGGGCTGAGGAAGGGGAATTCTTT. This sequence encodes CASSLWAEEGEFF.

This clone was detected only once. One junction end does not reproduce the germline sequence, and a read error may be involved. V is TRBV6-5 and J is TRBJ1-1; no firm D call. CDR1 is MNHEY and CDR2 is SVGAGI in the germline V gene. This CDR3 region has 13 residues. The CDR3 here is CVSSYSAVTEAFF. The CDR3 bases are TGTGTCAGCAGTTATAGTGCGGTCACTGAAGCTTTCTTT.

V and J are TRBV5-1 and TRBJ1-6; 7 nucleotides match TRBD1. Germline V gene sequence: CDR1 SGHRS, CDR2 YFSETQ. The trim removed 4 bases at V and 7 bases at J, leaving 5 bases unmatched. The CDR3 contains 14 residues. The CDR3 loop reads CASSDRALNSPLHF. DNA for the CDR3: TGCGCCAGCAGCGACAGGGCCCTAAATTCACCCCTCCACTTT.

The chain combines TRBV7-2 with TRBJ1-2, with a tentative D call TRBD1 (5 bases). Per germline, CDR1 SGHTA and CDR2 FQGNSA. V was pared by 7 bases and J by 4 bases, with 13 bases between. CDR3 length: 13 residues. CDR3 nucleotide sequence: TGTGCCAGCACCGCGGGGCGCCTCTATGGCTACACCTTC. Translating it yields CASTAGRLYGYTF.

This chain uses TRBV11-2 with TRBJ1-3; D remains unclear. Trimming stripped 2 bases from V and 0 bases from J, with 8 bases between. The CDR3 length is 15 residues. Looked up from germline, CDR1 is SGHAT and CDR2 is FQNNGV. The DNA of the CDR3 is TGTGCCAGCAGCTTACTCCCGAGCTCTGGAAACACCATATATTTT. Its translation is CASSLLPSSGNTIYF.

CDR3 in amino acids: CASRGQGGTYEQFF. The CDR3 region has the DNA TGTGCCAGCAGGGGACAGGGGGGGACATATGAGCAGTTCTTC. V is TRBV6-5 and J is TRBJ2-1, with TRBD1 matching over 11 bases. J lost 8 bases, V lost 6 bases, and 6 bases had no gene match. There are 14 residues in the CDR3. Germline lookup yields CDR1 MNHEY and CDR2 SVGAGI.

The rearrangement joins TRBV6-6 to TRBJ2-2; no reliable D call. V was pared by 8 bases and J by 0 bases, with 16 bases between. Germline V CDR1 and CDR2: MNHNY, SVGAGI (reference sequence). There are 16 residues in the CDR3. The CDR3 nucleotides are TGTGCCAGCCTCCAGTCAATAGCAGCGAACACCGGGGAGCTGTTTTTT. It translates to CASLQSIAANTGELFF.

V gene TRBV6-5 combines with J gene TRBJ1-5, with TRBD1 matching over 8 bases. The CDR3 sequence is 15 residues long. Germline V gene data show CDR1 as MNHEY and CDR2 as SVGAGI. V lost 6 bases, J lost 3 bases, and 7 bases stayed unmatched. The chain's CDR3 is CASSPGTGDNQPQHF. The CDR3 region has the DNA TGTGCCAGCAGCCCCGGGACAGGCGACAATCAGCCCCAGCATTTT.